This entry lists 23 T cell receptor beta chains sequenced from one sample in a study of technical replicates of blood from a few donors. Repertoires were generated with immunoSEQ multiplex PCR, while TCRdb's copy carries only in-frame clones and drops some. The repertoire holds more than 75,000 clones, with about 94% as singletons. Sequenced input: T cells isolated from PBMCs. The receptors originated from a human donor in good health.

The chain recombines TRBV10-3 with TRBJ2-7; TRBD1 matches 9 bases. The trim removed 7 bases at V and 6 bases at J, leaving 7 bases unmatched. The length of the CDR3 is 13 residues. From germline, CDR1 is ENHRY and CDR2 SYGVKD. CDR3 amino acids: CAITPGQGPEQYF. The CDR3 DNA reads as TGTGCCATCACGCCGGGACAGGGTCCCGAGCAGTACTTC.

V is TRBV4-1 and J is TRBJ2-1; weak D call: TRBD2 (6 bases). V dropped 0 bases and J dropped 4 bases, with 10 bases sitting between them. Germline lookup yields CDR1 MGHRA and CDR2 YSYEKL. The CDR3 loop spans 15 amino acids. CDR3 loop: CASSQDHGGYNEQFF. CDR3 in DNA: TGCGCCAGCAGCCAAGACCATGGGGGGTACAATGAGCAGTTCTTC.

This clone was seen a single time. The V call is TRBV7-9, the J call TRBJ2-6; 8 bases line up with TRBD1. Germline values: CDR1 SEHNR, CDR2 FQNEAQ (reference sequence). This CDR3 has 15 residues. The V and J ends lost 5 bases and 5 bases, in that order; junction bases with no gene match: 5. Here the CDR3 reads CASSQQGGRANVLTF. CDR3 coding DNA: TGTGCCAGCAGCCAACAGGGGGGTAGGGCCAACGTCCTGACTTTC.

This sequence joins TRBV4-1 and TRBJ2-1; 7 nucleotides align to TRBD1. With V trimmed by 3 bases and J by 7 bases, 6 bases remained unmatched. Germline CDR1 is MGHRA and CDR2 is YSYEKL. The CDR3 covers 14 residues. CDR3 protein: CASSQQGDLNEQFF. CDR3 in DNA: TGCGCCAGCAGCCAGCAGGGGGACCTTAATGAGCAGTTCTTC.

In this sample, this clone turned up once. The chain is built from TRBV28 and TRBJ2-3; a possible D gene is TRBD2 (6 bases). V shed 6 bases and J shed 0 bases, with 16 bases lying between them. CDR3 length: 16 residues. Germline values: CDR1 MDHEN, CDR2 SYDVKM. CDR3 DNA: TGTGCCAGCAGGGGGGGTTGGGCCACAAGCACAGATACGCAGTATTTT. Translating it yields CASRGGWATSTDTQYF.

V gene TRBV9 combines with J gene TRBJ2-7, with D perhaps TRBD2 (5 bases). CDR1 and CDR2 (germline): SGDLS, YYNGEE. V was clipped by 0 bases and J by 5 bases, with 15 bases between them. CDR3 size: 15 residues. CDR3 sequence reads: CASSVDYEGFNEQYF. The CDR3 DNA reads TGTGCCAGCAGCGTAGATTATGAGGGTTTCAACGAGCAGTACTTC.

V gene TRBV14 combines with J gene TRBJ2-1, with 12 bases matching TRBD2. Trimming cost V 0 bases and J 9 bases; bases outside gene matches: 12. Per the germline V gene, CDR1 is SGHDN and CDR2 is FVKESK. The CDR3 is 18 amino acids. CDR3 loop: CASSQDPYRLAGVVEQFF. CDR3 DNA: TGTGCCAGCAGCCAAGACCCTTACCGACTAGCGGGAGTAGTTGAGCAGTTCTTC.

The count of this clone is one. This chain links TRBV29-1 with TRBJ2-2; 9 bases are a match to TRBD2. The CDR3 extends over 14 amino acids. The germline V gene has CDR1 SQVTM and CDR2 ANQGSEA. The trim removed 4 bases at V and 9 bases at J, leaving 9 bases unmatched. Here the CDR3 DNA reads TGCAGCGTTGTGCGGGAGGGAGCTTTCCGGGAGCTGTTTTTT. Its protein product is CSVVREGAFRELFF.

This chain links TRBV6-5 with TRBJ1-2, with D possibly being TRBD1 (5 bases). The CDR3 extends over 13 amino acids. Per the germline V gene, CDR1 is MNHEY and CDR2 is SVGAGI. The germline V and J ends were trimmed by 4 bases and 4 bases, with 10 bases remaining between them. CDR3 DNA: TGTGCCAGCAGTTCTACAGGCGTCTATGGCTACACCTTC. Amino acid sequence: CASSSTGVYGYTF.

The chain is built from TRBV5-1 and TRBJ2-1, with 10 bases matching TRBD2. The V gene's germline CDR1 is SGHRS and CDR2 YFSETQ. The CDR3 runs 15 residues. J was trimmed by 4 bases and V by 5 bases; bases with no gene match: 6. As DNA, the CDR3 is TGCGCCAGCAGGTCAGCGGGAGGGATGTACAATGAGCAGTTCTTC. This translates into CASRSAGGMYNEQFF.

The rearrangement joins TRBV28 to TRBJ1-2; D is possibly TRBD1 (6 bases). CDR1 MDHEN and CDR2 SYDVKM come from the germline V gene. The CDR3 sequence is 16 residues long. V lost 10 bases and J lost 5, with 26 bases in between. CDR3 nucleotides: TGTGCCACCACCCCATCCGACAGGCCCCCGAGGTATGGCTACACCTTC. As protein: CATTPSDRPPRYGYTF.

The chain joins TRBV6-5 to TRBJ2-3; D possibly corresponds to TRBD1 (6 bases). The germline V gene has CDR1 MNHEY and CDR2 SVGAGI. The CDR3 length is 12 residues. V was pared by 10 bases and J by 2 bases, with 10 bases between. CDR3 sequence (DNA): TGTGCCACACAGGGATTCACAGATACGCAGTATTTT. Translating it yields CATQGFTDTQYF.

The chain links TRBV11-3 to TRBJ2-3, with D perhaps TRBD2 (6 bases). CDR1 is SGHNT, CDR2 YENEEA, per germline. The CDR3 has 13 amino acids. The V and J ends lost 8 bases and 8 bases respectively, with 17 bases between them. CDR3 sequence (DNA): TGTGCCAGCCGACGGGGAGGAGAGGTTACGCAGTATTTT. This codes for CASRRGGEVTQYF.

This chain connects TRBV6-5 to TRBJ1-2, with D uncertain. V lost 0 bases and J 0 bases, leaving 5 bases between the germline ends. Looked up from germline, CDR1 is MNHEY and CDR2 is SVGAGI. The CDR3 is 14 residues long. For the CDR3, the DNA is TGTGCCAGCAGTTACTCGATAGCTAACTATGGCTACACCTTC. Translated: CASSYSIANYGYTF.

The chain joins TRBV18 to TRBJ1-3; D possibly corresponds to TRBD1 (6 bases). There are 16 residues in the CDR3. Germline V gene sequence: CDR1 KGHSH, CDR2 LQKENI. The germline V and J ends were trimmed by 5 bases and 2 bases, with 16 bases remaining between them. CDR3 nucleotide sequence: TGTGCCAGCTCAAACATGACTGGACAGACTGGAAACACCATATATTTT. It is translated as CASSNMTGQTGNTIYF.

This rearrangement joins TRBV19 to TRBJ1-4, with D possibly matching TRBD1 (5 bases). Trimming removed 2 bases from V and 3 bases from J, with 10 bases in between. The germline CDR1 and CDR2 sequences are LNHDA and SQIVND (reference sequence). The CDR3 is 15 amino acids. The CDR3 nucleotides are TGTGCCAGTAGTATATGGCAGGGCCCTAATGAAAAACTGTTTTTT. It codes for CASSIWQGPNEKLFF.

The J gene is TRBJ2-2, the V gene TRBV29-1; TRBD1 aligns across 7 bases. Germline-derived CDR1 and CDR2 are SQVTM and ANQGSEA. This CDR3 has 13 amino acids. The V gene end was trimmed by 6 bases and the J gene end by 0 bases; junction bases not matched to a gene: 1. CDR3 loop: CSVGTANTGELFF. As DNA, the CDR3 is TGCAGCGTCGGGACAGCGAACACCGGGGAGCTGTTTTTT.

The gene calls are TRBV7-9 and TRBJ2-7, with 7 bases identical to TRBD2. The CDR3 extends over 12 amino acids. The germline gives CDR1 SEHNR, CDR2 FQNEAQ (reference sequence). Trimming took 5 bases from V and 2 from J; bases not matched to a gene: 0. CDR3 bases: TGTGCCAGCAGCCGGGGGGCCTACGAGCAGTACTTC. Residues: CASSRGAYEQYF.

About this clone itself: The junction shows a germline mismatch at one end, possibly a read error. The V call is TRBV9, the J call TRBJ2-2, with TRBD2 identical over 7 bases. Germline V gene sequence: CDR1 SGDLS, CDR2 YYNGEE. The CDR3 loop spans 15 amino acids. The DNA for the CDR3 is TGTTCCAGCAGCGTCGGCGGGGGTAACACCGGGGAGCTGTTTTTT. Its protein is CSSSVGGGNTGELFF.

This chain connects TRBV7-9 to TRBJ1-1; no firm D call. Germline CDR1 and CDR2: SEHNR and FQNEAQ (reference sequence). The CDR3 covers 14 residues. V lost 0 bases, J lost 0 bases, and 5 bases lay in between. The DNA of the CDR3 is TGTGCCAGCAGCTTAGCACCTATGAACACTGAAGCTTTCTTT. Translated, it gives CASSLAPMNTEAFF.

This CDR3 is CASSLQSGRFTETQYF. CDR3 bases: TGCGCCAGCAGCTTGCAAAGCGGGCGATTCACCGAGACCCAGTACTTC. The chain employs TRBV5-1 and TRBJ2-5; tentative D call: TRBD2 (6 bases). Trimming removed 1 base from V and 5 bases from J, with 18 bases in between. The germline V gene has CDR1 SGHRS and CDR2 YFSETQ. The CDR3 has 16 residues.

This chain connects TRBV4-1 to TRBJ2-1; D is uncertain. The CDR3 is 11 residues long. V lost 1 base and J 8 bases, leaving 3 bases between the germline ends. Germline loops: CDR1 MGHRA, CDR2 YSYEKL. CDR3 nucleotide sequence: TGCGCCAGCAGCCAAGGCGATGAGCAGTTCTTC. Its translation is CASSQGDEQFF.

This clone has only one observation. This chain joins TRBV6-1 and TRBJ1-2; no clear D gene. V was clipped by 1 base and J by 4 bases, with 13 bases between them. CDR3 length equals 15 residues. Germline assignment: CDR1 MNHNS and CDR2 SASEGT. The CDR3 DNA reads TGTGCCAGCAGTGAAGTGTACTGGGAGGCCTATGGCTACACCTTC. Its protein is CASSEVYWEAYGYTF.